The 5 T cell receptor beta chains given below trace back to one sample, sequenced in a study of technical replicates of blood from a few donors. Using immunoSEQ multiplex PCR, the repertoire was profiled, and TCRdb retains in-frame clones only, with some absent. The table includes about 94,000 clones, 95% detected once. Sample: T cells isolated from PBMCs. The receptors come from a human donor in good health.

The J gene is TRBJ1-4, the V gene TRBV10-3; D might be TRBD1 (6 bases). Trimming pared 5 bases from V and 7 bases from J, leaving 17 bases between. The CDR3 loop spans 15 amino acids. Germline CDR1 and CDR2: ENHRY and SYGVKD. CDR3 in DNA: TGTGCCATCAGTACAGGGTTTTCTTTCGGTGAAAAACTGTTTTTT. Amino acid sequence: CAISTGFSFGEKLFF.

This clone has a single count. The rearrangement uses TRBV28 and TRBJ2-7; D unresolved. Germline CDR1 MDHEN, CDR2 SYDVKM. The CDR3 covers 13 residues. Trimming stripped 7 bases from V and 2 bases from J, with 12 bases between. CDR3 nucleotides: TGTGCCAGCATAACCCGGAGCCCCTACGAGCAGTACTTC. It specifies CASITRSPYEQYF.

This chain connects TRBV19 to TRBJ2-1; 11 nucleotides align to TRBD2. This CDR3 comprises 13 residues. V lost 6 bases, J lost 6 bases, and 1 base stayed unmatched. The germline CDR1 and CDR2 sequences are LNHDA and SQIVND (reference sequence). This chain's CDR3 is CASRLAGVNEQFF. The DNA of the CDR3 is TGTGCCAGTAGACTAGCGGGGGTCAATGAGCAGTTCTTC.

The chain has TRBV13 and TRBJ2-6; D ambiguous. The germline V gene has CDR1 PRHDT and CDR2 FYEKMQ (reference sequence). The CDR3 runs 17 residues. The V end lost 0 bases, the J end lost 0 bases, and 9 bases lay between the germline ends. The CDR3 DNA follows: TGTGCCAGCAGCTTAGGCCAGGCTGCCTCTGGGGCCAACGTCCTGACTTTC. Translated, it gives CASSLGQAASGANVLTF.

This clone is classed as medium-sized (0.01 to 0.1%). In DNA form, the CDR3 reads TGTGCCAGCACCCCCTCCAGGGGTCTCCACGAGCAGTACTTC. This translates into CASTPSRGLHEQYF. This chain joins TRBV7-8 and TRBJ2-7; D may be TRBD1 (6 bases). Germline V gene sequence: CDR1 SGHVS, CDR2 FQNEAQ. The V gene lost 7 bases and the J gene lost 5 bases, with 18 bases spanning the gap. The CDR3 extends over 14 amino acids.